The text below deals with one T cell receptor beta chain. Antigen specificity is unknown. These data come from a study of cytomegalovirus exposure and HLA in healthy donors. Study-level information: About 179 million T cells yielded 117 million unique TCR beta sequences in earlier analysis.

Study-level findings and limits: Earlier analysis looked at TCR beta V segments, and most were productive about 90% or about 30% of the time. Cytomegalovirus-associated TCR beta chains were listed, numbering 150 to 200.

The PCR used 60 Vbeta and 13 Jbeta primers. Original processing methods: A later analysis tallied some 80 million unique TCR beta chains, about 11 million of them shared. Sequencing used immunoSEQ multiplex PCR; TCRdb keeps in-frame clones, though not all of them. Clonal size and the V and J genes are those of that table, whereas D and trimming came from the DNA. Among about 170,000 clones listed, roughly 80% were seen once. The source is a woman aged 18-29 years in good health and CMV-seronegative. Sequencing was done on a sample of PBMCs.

CDR3 coding DNA: TGTGCCAGCAGTTTAGGACAGCCCTCTGGAAACACCATATATTTT. It specifies CASSLGQPSGNTIYF. The chain links TRBV27 to TRBJ1-3, with D possibly being TRBD1 (6 bases). With 2 bases removed from V and 0 bases from J, the gap between germline ends came to 8 bases. CDR1 and CDR2 (germline): MNHEY, SMNVEV (reference sequence). This CDR3 comprises 15 residues.